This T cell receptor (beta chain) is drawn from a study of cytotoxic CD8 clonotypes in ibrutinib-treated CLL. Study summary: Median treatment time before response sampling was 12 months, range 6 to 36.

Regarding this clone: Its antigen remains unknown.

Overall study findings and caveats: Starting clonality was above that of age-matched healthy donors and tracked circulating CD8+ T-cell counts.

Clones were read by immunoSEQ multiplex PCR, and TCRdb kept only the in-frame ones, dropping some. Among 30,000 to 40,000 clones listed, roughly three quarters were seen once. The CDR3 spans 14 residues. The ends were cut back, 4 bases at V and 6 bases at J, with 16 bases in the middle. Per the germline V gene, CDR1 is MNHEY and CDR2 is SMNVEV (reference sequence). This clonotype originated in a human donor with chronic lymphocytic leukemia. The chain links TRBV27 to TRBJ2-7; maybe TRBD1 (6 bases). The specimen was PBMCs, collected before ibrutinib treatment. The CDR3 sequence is CASSWGTLTGEQYF. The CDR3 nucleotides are TGTGCCAGCAGTTGGGGCACCCTGACAGGCGAGCAGTACTTC.